This section outlines one T cell receptor (beta chain) sequence together with its context. Using immunoSEQ multiplex PCR, the repertoire was profiled, and TCRdb retains in-frame clones only, with some absent. The sample holds 250,000 to 350,000 clones, roughly 90% seen once. This sample stems from a study of blood T cell repertoires in COVID-19. Overall study: Acute-phase and convalescent COVID-19 samples originated in the United States, Italy and Spain. The cDNA or gDNA used as material had been derived from T cells, B-cell-depleted T cells, or PBMCs.

Seattle cases were enrolled at active infection and followed longitudinally. V lost 5 bases to trimming and J lost 5 bases; unmatched junction nucleotides: 9. Germline V gene sequence: CDR1 LNHDA, CDR2 SQIVND (reference sequence). CDR3 size: 15 residues. What was sequenced was peripheral blood. The V call is TRBV19, the J call TRBJ2-7; 10 bases map to TRBD1. The sequence came from a woman aged 30 to 39 with COVID-19, enrolled during active disease. CDR3 nucleotides: TGTGCCAGTAGTCTGGACAGGGGGAATGGTAACGAGCAGTACTTC. It encodes CASSLDRGNGNEQYF.